These 9 T cell receptor beta chains share one sample of origin, sequenced in a study of blood T cell repertoires in COVID-19. TCRdb's table, derived via immunoSEQ multiplex PCR, lists solely in-frame clones and lacks some. This sample has 100,000 to 120,000 clones, with 65% to 80% found just once. The source material was peripheral blood. These receptors originate from a woman aged 55-69 years with acute or convalescent COVID-19.

The chain combines TRBV9 with TRBJ2-5, with TRBD1 matching over 7 bases. Per germline, CDR1 SGDLS and CDR2 YYNGEE. This CDR3 is 15 amino acids long. V lost 1 base and J lost 2; bases outside the gene matches: 5. This CDR3 reads CASSVTGASQETQYF. Written as DNA, the CDR3 is TGTGCCAGCAGCGTAACAGGGGCCTCTCAAGAGACCCAGTACTTC. The whole variable domain, remainder taken from reference TRBV9 and TRBJ2-5, is DSGVTQTPKHLITATGQRVTLRCSPRSGDLSVYWYQQSLDQGLQFLIQYYNGEERAKGNILERFSAQQFPDLHSELNLSSLELGDSALYFCASSVTGASQETQYFGPGTRLLVL.

This clone was seen repeatedly, ten times or more. The rearrangement links TRBV10-1 to TRBJ2-7; 8 bases line up with TRBD1. J was trimmed by 7 bases and V by 0 bases; bases with no gene match: 5. Germline CDR1 reads WNHNN; CDR2 reads SYGVQD (reference sequence). CDR3 size: 14 residues. The CDR3 sequence is CASSESDRAWEQYF. CDR3 coding DNA: TGCGCCAGCAGTGAGTCGGACAGGGCCTGGGAGCAGTACTTC.

V gene TRBV6-7 combines with J gene TRBJ1-4; possibly TRBD1 for D (5 bases). TRBV6-7 is noted as an ORF with a role that remains uncertain. V gave up 6 bases and J gave up 1 base, with 15 bases separating them. The CDR3 runs 16 residues. The CDR3 DNA reads TGTGCCAGCAGCTACATCCGGGGGGTAACTAATGAAAAACTGTTTTTT. It translates to CASSYIRGVTNEKLFF.

The rearrangement links TRBV3-1 (or the pseudogene TRBV3-2) to TRBJ2-1, with 10 bases lining up with TRBD2. The length of the CDR3 is 16 residues. Germline CDR1 and CDR2: LGHDT and YNNKEL (reference sequence). V trimming: 1 base; J trimming: 7 bases; junction bases outside the gene matches: 7. CDR3 coding DNA: TGTGCCAGCAGCCAAGTTTCGGGACTAGCGAATAATGAGCAGTTCTTC. Translation gives CASSQVSGLANNEQFF.

The chain uses TRBV6-5 and TRBJ1-2, with D unresolved. V lost 6 bases and J 5 bases, leaving 13 bases between the germline ends. The CDR3 has 13 residues. Germline lookup yields CDR1 MNHEY and CDR2 SVGAGI. As DNA, the CDR3 is TGTGCCAGCAGGGTGTCAAGCGTGTATGGCTACACCTTC. Amino acid sequence: CASRVSSVYGYTF.

The chain couples TRBV20-1 to TRBJ2-4; D might be TRBD2 (7 bases). The CDR3 extends over 13 amino acids. Germline-derived CDR1 and CDR2 are DFQATT and SNEGSKA (reference sequence). With 3 bases removed from V and 5 bases from J, the gap between germline ends came to 11 bases. CDR3 amino acids: CSASLGGENIQYF. The CDR3 nucleotides are TGCAGTGCTAGTCTAGGGGGGGAAAACATTCAGTACTTC.

This clone has only one observation. V is TRBV11-2 and J is TRBJ2-2; D not certain. This CDR3 contains 15 residues. Germline-derived CDR1 and CDR2 are SGHAT and FQNNGV. Trimming shortened V by 2 bases and J by 0 bases, and 7 bases separated the two germline ends. In DNA form, the CDR3 reads TGTGCCAGCAGCTTATCCTACGCGAACACCGGGGAGCTGTTTTTT. This sequence encodes CASSLSYANTGELFF.

V is TRBV6-5 and J is TRBJ2-3; TRBD2 agrees at 10 bases. Germline trimming cut 8 bases from V and 4 bases from J; bases unmatched to any gene: 9. This CDR3 region has 15 residues. Germline values: CDR1 MNHEY, CDR2 SVGAGI. The CDR3 nucleotides are TGTGCCAGCGGTAGAAGCGGGGGGGCCTCAGATACGCAGTATTTT. Translation gives CASGRSGGASDTQYF.

This chain connects TRBV5-1 to TRBJ2-3, with TRBD1 matching over 7 bases. Germline V lookup: CDR1 SGHRS, CDR2 YFSETQ. Losses at the gene ends were 0 bases for V and 5 bases for J; bases not matched to a gene: 3. This CDR3 has 14 residues. The CDR3 reads CASSLEGAGDTQYF. The CDR3 coding sequence is TGCGCCAGCAGCTTGGAGGGGGCGGGAGATACGCAGTATTTT.